This TCR beta chain is from a study of T cell responses to AZD1222 COVID-19 vaccine. The table came from immunoSEQ multiplex PCR; TCRdb's copy has only in-frame clones and leaves some out. This sample has about 130,000 clones; approximately 85% occur once, and the top ten carry around 8.3%. Notes on the study in general: No repertoire was sampled before or during the peak T cell response, only after it.

A word on this clone: Its specificity is unknown.

CDR1 MNHEY and CDR2 SVGEGT come from the germline V gene. V lost 6 bases and J lost 14, with 21 bases in between. CDR3 length: 13 amino acids. Sequencing was performed on peripheral blood, taken 28 days after the second dose of the MenACWY control vaccine. This chain uses TRBV6-2 or TRBV6-3 with TRBJ2-3; D is ambiguous. This receptor was taken from an adult who received the MenACWY meningococcal vaccine as a control. The CDR3 nucleotides read TGTGCCAGCAGCAAATTGGACGGGTCGAGAAGGTATTTT. Its protein is CASSKLDGSRRYF.